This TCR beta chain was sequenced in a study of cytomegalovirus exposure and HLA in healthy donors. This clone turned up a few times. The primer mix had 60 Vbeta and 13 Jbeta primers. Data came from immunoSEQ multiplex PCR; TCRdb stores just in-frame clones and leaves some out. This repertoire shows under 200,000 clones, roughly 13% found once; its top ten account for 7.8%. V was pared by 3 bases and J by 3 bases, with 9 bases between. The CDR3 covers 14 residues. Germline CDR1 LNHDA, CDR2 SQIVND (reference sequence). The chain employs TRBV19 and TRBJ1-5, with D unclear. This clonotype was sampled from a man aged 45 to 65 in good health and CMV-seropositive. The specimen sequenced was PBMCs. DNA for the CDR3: TGTGCCAGTAGTATGGTTGGCTTCAATCAGCCCCAGCATTTT. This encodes CASSMVGFNQPQHF. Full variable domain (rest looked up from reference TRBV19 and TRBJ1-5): DGGITQSPKYLFRKEGQNVTLSCEQNLNHDAMYWYRQDPGQGLRLIYYSQIVNDFQKGDIAEGYSVSREKKESFPLTVTSAQKNPTAFYLCASSMVGFNQPQHFGDGTRLSIL.